Listed below are T cell receptor beta chains from one sample, sequenced in a study of identical twins. TCRdb independently ran MiXCR on the 5' RACE reads; one entry per CDR3 protein. The sample gives just under 550,000 distinct CDR3 sequences, about 16% of which show up once; around 0.48% is in the top ten. A further study also used this sample, focusing on yellow fever vaccine responses in identical twins.

Sequencing was performed on CD4+ T cells sorted from blood. These TCRs come from a young woman in good health. CDR3s include the opening cysteine and the closing phenylalanine or tryptophan.

v_call	j_call	cdr3_aa
TRBV20-1	TRBJ1-2	CCARVAGDRVNYGYTF
TRBV7-6	TRBJ1-1	CASSLSVQGRAFF
TRBV6-5	TRBJ1-6	CASSYSTAPYNSPLHF
TRBV12-3/TRBV12-4	TRBJ2-1	CASRPSPNNEQFF
TRBV5-1	TRBJ2-3	CASSLTGLAGGRGTDTQYF
TRBV9	TRBJ2-2	CASSVGGGFANTGELFF
TRBV2	TRBJ2-1	CASKVAESYNEQFF
TRBV9	TRBJ2-1	CASSATSGYNEQFF
TRBV5-5	TRBJ2-3	CASSPHGGGTQYF
TRBV10-1	TRBJ2-3	CASSDRGGAADTQYF
TRBV12-3/TRBV12-4	TRBJ2-4	CASSTNQGEKNIQYF
TRBV6-1	TRBJ2-3	CASSPGGLAVQNTQYF
TRBV3-1	TRBJ2-3	CASSQDGGGGTDTQYF
TRBV7-7	TRBJ2-1	CASSPQGLAGGNEQFF
TRBV12-3/TRBV12-4	TRBJ2-1	CASSSLAGGPQGHEQFF
TRBV29-1	TRBJ1-5	CSVLEQDDQPQHF
TRBV10-3	TRBJ2-3	CAIAGLPGTDTQYF
TRBV5-1	TRBJ2-7	CASSWQDRGYEQYF
TRBV5-1	TRBJ2-3	CASSPDGDTQYF
TRBV7-8	TRBJ1-1	CASSLKTGWTEAFF
TRBV10-2	TRBJ1-1	CASSLTVTEAFF
TRBV12-3/TRBV12-4	TRBJ2-7	CASSLSISYEQYF
TRBV12-3/TRBV12-4	TRBJ2-3	CASSRAGGSTDTQYF
TRBV15	TRBJ2-5	CATSRDHGGQETQYF
TRBV12-3/TRBV12-4	TRBJ2-5	CASRGRETQYF
TRBV20-1	TRBJ2-7	CCATKRAAGPPYEQYF
TRBV3-1	TRBJ2-3	CASSQGSFGVSTDTQYF
TRBV11-3	TRBJ2-7	CASSLGQGAPKYEQYF
TRBV7-9	TRBJ2-4	CASSPSGNIQYF
TRBV2	TRBJ2-5	CASSGTSGGRQETQYF
TRBV3-1	TRBJ2-5	CASSHLAGGLETQYF
TRBV2	TRBJ2-2	CASKASSANTGELFF
TRBV3-1	TRBJ2-7	CASSLSGGRNEQYF
TRBV14	TRBJ2-1	CASSQDSQPYNEQFF
TRBV24-1	TRBJ2-1	CATSDRRVLLAGRYNEQFF
TRBV20-1	TRBJ2-7	CSADISGGLAYEQYF
TRBV2	TRBJ1-5	CASSGPGPQHF
TRBV12-3/TRBV12-4	TRBJ2-7	CASRLQGPEQYF
TRBV5-1	TRBJ2-1	CASSFGTSGGTNEQFF
TRBV5-5	TRBJ2-1	CASSANLPNEQFF
TRBV9	TRBJ1-5	CASSDTGGRQPQHF
TRBV5-1	TRBJ1-1	CASRSDRMNTEAFF